Shown below are 3 T cell receptor beta chains from a single sample sequenced in a study of blood T cell repertoires in COVID-19. TCRdb's table, derived via immunoSEQ multiplex PCR, lists solely in-frame clones and lacks some. The sample shows fewer than 200,000 clones, around 85% of them seen only once. The sample comprised peripheral blood. These receptors originate from a man in his 60s who had recovered from COVID-19.

The chain combines TRBV3-1 (or the pseudogene TRBV3-2) with TRBJ1-2; no clear D gene. Per the germline V gene, CDR1 is LGHDT and CDR2 is YNNKEL (reference sequence). Trimming removed 2 bases at V and 4 bases at J, with 11 bases between. The CDR3 extends over 14 amino acids. The CDR3, as DNA: TGTGCCAGCAGCCAATTCGCAGGTATCTATGGCTACACCTTC. Translation: CASSQFAGIYGYTF.

V is TRBV4-1 and J is TRBJ1-2; D is undetermined. CDR1 MGHRA and CDR2 YSYEKL come from the germline V gene. The CDR3 covers 12 residues. Trimming took off 4 bases at V and 8 bases at J, with 11 bases between the two ends. CDR3 sequence (DNA): TGCGCCAGCAGCCCAACGGTGGGCGGCTACACCTTC. Protein: CASSPTVGGYTF.

The V call is TRBV5-1, the J call TRBJ2-4; TRBD2 is a possible D gene (5 bases). The CDR3 runs to 15 residues. Trimming stripped 2 bases from V and 5 bases from J, with 14 bases between. CDR1 and CDR2 from the germline V gene are SGHRS and YFSETQ. In DNA form, the CDR3 reads TGCGCCAGCAGCTTTGGACTTTCTTCCGAAAACATTCAGTACTTC. This gives the protein CASSFGLSSENIQYF.